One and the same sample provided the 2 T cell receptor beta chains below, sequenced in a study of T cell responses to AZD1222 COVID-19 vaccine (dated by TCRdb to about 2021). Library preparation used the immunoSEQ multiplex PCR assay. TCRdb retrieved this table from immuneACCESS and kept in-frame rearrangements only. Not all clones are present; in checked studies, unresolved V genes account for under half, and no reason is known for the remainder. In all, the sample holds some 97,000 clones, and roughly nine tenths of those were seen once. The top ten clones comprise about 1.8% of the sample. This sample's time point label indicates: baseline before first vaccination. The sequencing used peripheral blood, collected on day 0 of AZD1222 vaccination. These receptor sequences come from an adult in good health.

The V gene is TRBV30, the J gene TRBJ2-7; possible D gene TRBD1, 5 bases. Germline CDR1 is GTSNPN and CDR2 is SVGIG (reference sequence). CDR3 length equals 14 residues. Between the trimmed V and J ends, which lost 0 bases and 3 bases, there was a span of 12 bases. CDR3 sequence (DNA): TGTGCCTGGAGTGTAATAGGGGCCTACTACGAGCAGTACTTC. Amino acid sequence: CAWSVIGAYYEQYF.

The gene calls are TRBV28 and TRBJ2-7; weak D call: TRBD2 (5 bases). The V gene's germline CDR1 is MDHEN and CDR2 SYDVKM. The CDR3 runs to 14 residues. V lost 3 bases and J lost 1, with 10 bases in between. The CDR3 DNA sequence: TGTGCCAGCAGTTTGCACACTAGTTCCTACGAGCAGTACTTC. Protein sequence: CASSLHTSSYEQYF. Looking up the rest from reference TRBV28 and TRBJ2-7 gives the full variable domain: DVKVTQSSRYLVKRTGEKVFLECVQDMDHENMFWYRQDPGLGLRLIYFSYDVKMKEKGDIPEGYSVSREKKERFSLILESASTNQTSMYLCASSLHTSSYEQYFGPGTRLTVT.